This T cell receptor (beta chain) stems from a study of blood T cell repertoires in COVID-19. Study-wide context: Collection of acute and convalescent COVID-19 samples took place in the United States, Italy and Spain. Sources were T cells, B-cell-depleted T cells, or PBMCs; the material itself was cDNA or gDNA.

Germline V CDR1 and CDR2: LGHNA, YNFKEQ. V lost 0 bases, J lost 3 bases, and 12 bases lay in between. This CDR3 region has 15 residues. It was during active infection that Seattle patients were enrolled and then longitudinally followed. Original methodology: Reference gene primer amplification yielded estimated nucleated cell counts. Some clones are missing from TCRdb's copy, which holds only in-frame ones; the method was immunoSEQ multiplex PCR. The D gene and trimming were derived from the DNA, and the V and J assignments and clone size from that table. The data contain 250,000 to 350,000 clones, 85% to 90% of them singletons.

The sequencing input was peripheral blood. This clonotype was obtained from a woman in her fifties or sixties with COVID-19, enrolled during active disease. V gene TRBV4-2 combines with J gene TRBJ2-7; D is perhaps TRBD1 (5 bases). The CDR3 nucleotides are TGTGCCAGCAGCCAAGATCCCGAGCAGGGCTACGAGCAGTACTTC. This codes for CASSQDPEQGYEQYF.